A single sample is the source of the 23 T cell receptor beta chains below, sequenced in a study of long-term antiretroviral therapy in people with HIV. A v3.0 immunoSEQ assay was performed at survey level. The repertoire was sequenced with immunoSEQ multiplex PCR; TCRdb's copy has only in-frame clones and lacks some. The table records approximately 20,000 clones, around four fifths of them present only once. Sequenced material: unsorted PBMCs, taken roughly 4 years after starting antiretroviral therapy. The receptor source for this set is a man between 18 and 35 years old with HIV.

The gene calls are TRBV7-9 and TRBJ1-5; possible D gene TRBD1, 6 bases. The CDR3 covers 15 residues. V was pared by 0 bases and J by 4 bases, with 10 bases between. In germline, CDR1 is SEHNR, CDR2 FQNEAQ (reference sequence). The CDR3 DNA is TGTGCCAGCAGCTTAGCGGGGGGCAGTAATCAGCCCCAGCATTTT. Amino acid sequence: CASSLAGGSNQPQHF. Full variable domain (rest looked up from reference TRBV7-9 and TRBJ1-5): DTGVSQNPRHKITKRGQNVTFRCDPISEHNRLYWYRQTLGQGPEFLTYFQNEAQLEKSRLLSDRFSAERPKGSFSTLEIQRTEQGDSAMYLCASSLAGGSNQPQHFGDGTRLSIL.

The genes are TRBV2 and TRBJ1-2; D call uncertain. The length of the CDR3 is 14 residues. The V gene's germline CDR1 is SNHLY and CDR2 FYNNEI. Deletions cut 6 bases from V and 2 bases from J, with 13 bases between. The CDR3 sequence: CASSVGPSNYGYTF. CDR3 bases: TGTGCCAGCAGCGTTGGGCCATCAAACTATGGCTACACCTTC.

This chain connects TRBV5-1 to TRBJ2-1; the D gene is possibly TRBD1 (8 bases). The V gene's germline CDR1 is SGHRS and CDR2 YFSETQ. V was pared by 4 bases and J by 7 bases, with 18 bases between. The CDR3 length is 15 residues. CDR3: CASSRLGQGGNEQFF. CDR3 bases: TGCGCCAGCAGCCGCTTAGGACAGGGAGGGAATGAGCAGTTCTTC.

The J gene is TRBJ2-3, the V gene TRBV7-2; 11 positions match TRBD2. The CDR3 has 16 amino acids. CDR1 is SGHTA and CDR2 is FQGNSA in the germline V gene. The J segment lost 3 bases and the V segment lost 3 bases, leaving 5 bases of the junction unmatched. The chain's CDR3 is CASSFGLAGLTDTQYF. The CDR3 coding sequence is TGTGCCAGCAGCTTCGGACTAGCGGGCTTAACAGATACGCAGTATTTT.

V and J are TRBV7-9 and TRBJ1-2, with 8 positions matching TRBD1. V was clipped by 1 base and J by 5 bases; unmatched bases: 15. This CDR3 spans 18 amino acids. Germline V CDR1 and CDR2: SEHNR, FQNEAQ (reference sequence). The CDR3 region is CASSLVPIHRQGIYGYTF. The CDR3 DNA sequence: TGTGCCAGCAGCTTAGTCCCGATTCACAGACAGGGGATTTATGGCTACACCTTC.

This chain joins TRBV4-1 and TRBJ2-5; the D call may be TRBD1 or TRBD2 (6 bases each). Germline assignment: CDR1 MGHRA and CDR2 YSYEKL. Trimming shortened V by 1 base and J by 9 bases, and 18 bases separated the two germline ends. The length of the CDR3 is 15 residues. The CDR3 loop is CASSQGGAEGTSQYF. The DNA for the CDR3 is TGCGCCAGCAGCCAAGGGGGGGCCGAAGGTACATCCCAGTACTTC.

This chain joins TRBV5-4 and TRBJ2-7; the match to TRBD1 covers 9 bases. With 4 bases clipped from V and 4 bases from J, the junction kept 6 bases outside the gene matches. CDR3 length: 14 residues. The germline V gene encodes CDR1 SGHNT and CDR2 YYREEE (reference sequence). CDR3: CASSPDRGLYEQYV. In DNA, the CDR3 is TGTGCCAGCAGCCCGGACAGGGGCCTTTACGAGCAGTACGTC.

The genes are TRBV15 and TRBJ2-5; D uncertain. Germline CDR1 and CDR2: LNHNV and YYDKDF (reference sequence). V was clipped by 1 base and J by 3 bases, with 3 bases between them. CDR3 length: 12 amino acids. CDR3 sequence (DNA): TGTGCCACCAGCAGAGGGGAAGAGACCCAGTACTTC. It encodes CATSRGEETQYF.

This chain links TRBV28 with TRBJ1-2, with D tentatively TRBD1 (5 bases). Deletions cut 7 bases from V and 3 bases from J, with 12 bases between. CDR3 length: 13 residues. The germline V gene has CDR1 MDHEN and CDR2 SYDVKM. In nucleotides, the CDR3 is TGTGCCAGCAACACCGGGACGTACTATGGCTACACCTTC. This sequence encodes CASNTGTYYGYTF.

J is TRBJ2-3 and V is TRBV6-4, with TRBD2 identical over 10 bases. The germline gives CDR1 MRHNA, CDR2 SNTAGT. The CDR3 totals 16 residues. Trimming at V came to 0 bases and at J to 2 bases, leaving 2 bases not matched to a gene. CDR3 bases: TGTGCCAGCAGTGACTCGAGCGGGGGGGCCACAGATACGCAGTATTTT. Its translation: CASSDSSGGATDTQYF.

The V and J genes are TRBV19 and TRBJ2-7; the D gene could be TRBD1 or TRBD2 (5 bases each). The CDR3 is 17 residues long. The germline CDR1 and CDR2 sequences are LNHDA and SQIVND (reference sequence). Trimming shortened V by 4 bases and J by 4 bases, and 23 bases separated the two germline ends. The CDR3 loop reads CASSSNYGWDREYEQYF. CDR3 nucleotides: TGTGCCAGTAGTAGCAACTACGGATGGGACCGAGAATACGAGCAGTACTTC.

This rearrangement joins TRBV5-1 to TRBJ2-2, with D perhaps TRBD1 (5 bases). Trimming removed 6 bases from V and 3 bases from J, with 12 bases in between. The CDR3 extends over 14 amino acids. Germline loops: CDR1 SGHRS, CDR2 YFSETQ. The CDR3 DNA follows: TGCGCCAGCAAACCCGACAGTTACACCGGGGAGCTGTTTTTT. It encodes CASKPDSYTGELFF. Full variable domain (missing parts from reference TRBV5-1 and TRBJ2-2): KAGVTQTPRYLIKTRGQQVTLSCSPISGHRSVSWYQQTPGQGLQFLFEYFSETQRNKGNFPGRFSGRQFSNSRSEMNVSTLELGDSALYLCASKPDSYTGELFFGEGSRLTVL.

The rearrangement uses TRBV27 and TRBJ2-5; no clear D. Trimming left V 3 bases short and J 2 bases short, with 16 bases between. This CDR3 contains 16 residues. From germline, CDR1 is MNHEY and CDR2 SMNVEV (reference sequence). This CDR3 is CASSFRPGPPQETQYF. Written as DNA, the CDR3 is TGTGCCAGCAGTTTCCGCCCCGGACCACCTCAAGAGACCCAGTACTTC.

The chain carries TRBV5-1 and TRBJ1-2, with unresolved D. The CDR3 contains 16 residues. V dropped 5 bases and J dropped 2 bases, with 19 bases sitting between them. Germline V gene sequence: CDR1 SGHRS, CDR2 YFSETQ. The CDR3 spells CASRTRGRIQNYGYTF. CDR3 sequence (DNA): TGCGCCAGCAGGACCCGCGGGAGAATCCAGAACTATGGCTACACCTTC.

The genes are TRBV15 and TRBJ2-2, with D perhaps TRBD1 (6 bases). The CDR3 spans 16 residues. Germline CDR1 reads LNHNV; CDR2 reads YYDKDF (reference sequence). V was cut by 2 bases and J by 7 bases, with 17 bases left in between. The CDR3 bases are TGTGCCACCAGCAGATGGTCCGGGAAGGGGGTCGGGGAGCTGTTTTTT. Its protein is CATSRWSGKGVGELFF.

The rearrangement joins TRBV7-3 to TRBJ2-3, with unresolved D. Germline V CDR1 and CDR2: SGHTA, FQGTGA. The CDR3 length is 16 residues. The V gene lost 1 base and the J gene lost 0 bases, with 11 bases spanning the gap. The CDR3 here is CASSLNGPTSTDTQYF. The CDR3 region has the DNA TGTGCCAGCAGCTTAAACGGGCCGACTAGCACAGATACGCAGTATTTT.

The rearrangement links TRBV5-1 to TRBJ2-3; D uncertain. Germline CDR1 and CDR2: SGHRS and YFSETQ. This CDR3 is 12 amino acids long. V was shortened by 2 bases and J by 1 base, with 2 bases between the two germline ends. The chain's CDR3 is CASSFGTDTQYF. In DNA, the CDR3 is TGCGCCAGCAGCTTCGGCACAGATACGCAGTATTTT. Drawing the rest from reference TRBV5-1 and TRBJ2-3, the complete variable domain is KAGVTQTPRYLIKTRGQQVTLSCSPISGHRSVSWYQQTPGQGLQFLFEYFSETQRNKGNFPGRFSGRQFSNSRSEMNVSTLELGDSALYLCASSFGTDTQYFGPGTRLTVL.

The chain uses TRBV7-8 and TRBJ1-1; TRBD1 agrees at 8 bases. With V trimmed by 6 bases and J by 1 base, 7 bases remained unmatched. This CDR3 is built from 15 residues. Per germline, CDR1 SGHVS and CDR2 FQNEAQ. CDR3: CASRADREKNTEAFF. Written as DNA, the CDR3 is TGTGCCAGCAGAGCGGACAGGGAGAAGAACACTGAAGCTTTCTTT.

This CDR3 is CASSLLAGGGETQYF. CDR3 nucleotide sequence: TGTGCCAGCAGCCTCCTAGCGGGGGGCGGGGAGACCCAGTACTTC. This sequence joins TRBV7-3 and TRBJ2-5; 11 bases are shared with TRBD2. The CDR3 is 15 amino acids. Trimming at V came to 5 bases and at J to 5 bases, leaving 7 bases not matched to a gene. Looked up from germline, CDR1 is SGHTA and CDR2 is FQGTGA.

The chain carries TRBV2 and TRBJ2-7; 7 bases are a match to TRBD2. The CDR3 extends over 14 amino acids. Trimming took 2 bases from V and 2 from J; bases not matched to a gene: 3. Germline values: CDR1 SNHLY, CDR2 FYNNEI. CDR3 DNA: TGTGCCAGCAGTGAACGGGGGACTACCTACGAGCAGTACGTC. It translates to CASSERGTTYEQYV.

The chain is built from TRBV6-1 and TRBJ2-7; D possibly matches TRBD1 or TRBD2 (5 bases each). Germline V lookup: CDR1 MNHNS, CDR2 SASEGT. Between the trimmed V and J ends, which lost 2 bases and 6 bases, there was a span of 11 bases. The CDR3 covers 13 residues. As DNA, the CDR3 is TGTGCCAGCAGTGAACAAGGGGAGCTCGAGCAGTACTTC. Its protein product is CASSEQGELEQYF.

The chain couples TRBV6-1 to TRBJ2-6; 9 bases map to TRBD1. J gave up 0 bases and V 2 bases, and 8 bases lay outside the gene matches. CDR3 length equals 19 residues. Germline V lookup: CDR1 MNHNS, CDR2 SASEGT. The CDR3 here is CASSEYGGTGYSGANVLTF. The CDR3 DNA follows: TGTGCCAGCAGTGAATACGGCGGGACAGGGTACTCTGGGGCCAACGTCCTGACTTTC.

V and J are TRBV5-6 and TRBJ2-5; D possibly uses TRBD1 or TRBD2 (6 bases each). The germline gives CDR1 SGHDT, CDR2 YYEEEE. This CDR3 comprises 17 residues. With 4 bases removed from V and 6 bases from J, the gap between germline ends came to 25 bases. CDR3 coding DNA: TGTGCCAGCAGCCTGCGCTTCGGGGGCCAATCCTGGAAGACCCAGTACTTC. Amino acids: CASSLRFGGQSWKTQYF.